The rows below give T cell receptor beta chains drawn from one sample of a study of T cell changes during pregnancy in multiple sclerosis. This table comes from immunoSEQ multiplex PCR, and its TCRdb copy is limited to in-frame clones, with some not included. The table shows 55,000 to 85,000 clones, with approximately 94% occurring only once. This material consisted of peripheral blood, taken in the third trimester of pregnancy. The receptors were sampled from a female donor with multiple sclerosis, enrolled in a pregnancy study. The conserved cysteine and the conserved F or W are not part of the CDR3 here.

j_gene	len	v_gene	CDR3aa
TRBJ2-5	11	TRBV2	ASNNRDQETQY
TRBJ2-5	13	TRBV7-2	ASSWTSGSIETQY
TRBJ1-1	12	TRBV29-1	SVVGEGWYAEAF
TRBJ1-4	14	TRBV4-2	ASSQDPQGGNEKLF
TRBJ2-7	13	TRBV5-1	ASSRGVVAGHEQY
TRBJ2-5	12	TRBV7-9	ASSLAGFKETQY
TRBJ2-7	12	TRBV18	ASSPLAVSYEQY
TRBJ1-2	13	TRBV7-3	ASSLEAGGNYGYT
TRBJ1-5	13	TRBV5-6	ASSGQGAPNQPQH
TRBJ2-7	11	TRBV11-2	ASSLGTKYEQY
TRBJ1-1	14	TRBV18	ASSPPGVRASTEAF
TRBJ2-7	12	TRBV4-2	ASSQESLAGVVD
TRBJ2-5	12	TRBV10-3	AISGLAGGETQY
TRBJ2-2	12	TRBV7-3	ATTKLQNTGELF
TRBJ2-7	13	TRBV28	ASSLFTQGAGEQY
TRBJ2-7	12	TRBV18	ASSPPRPRDEQY
TRBJ2-3	13	TRBV27	ASNPLAGGTDTQY
TRBJ1-1	11	TRBV6-5	ASKETGETEAF
TRBJ2-2	14	TRBV19	ASSPQGALNTGELF
TRBJ1-5	12	TRBV27	ASSFVGGNQPQH
TRBJ1-1	9	TRBV29-1	SVFRGSEAF
TRBJ2-1	15	TRBV30	AWSKGTGGVSYNEQF
TRBJ1-4	13	TRBV18	ASSPRTPDGEKLF
TRBJ1-1	11	TRBV29-1	SVVDGDWTEAF
TRBJ1-1	15	TRBV9	ASSVSYETAGKSEAF
TRBJ1-2	14	TRBV5-1	ASRETTGPILGVYT
TRBJ2-7	13	TRBV7-2	ASSSEGGRAYEQY
TRBJ2-1	14	TRBV10-1	ASSGGTSGRNNEQF
TRBJ2-1	11	TRBV27	ASSSIDRSQQF
TRBJ1-3	12	TRBV2	ASSARRTGNTIY
TRBJ2-7	12	TRBV19	ASSTRTGLYEQY
TRBJ2-6	13	TRBV7-9	ASPPQVSGANVLT
TRBJ2-2	13	TRBV5-5	ASSPLDSLTGELF
TRBJ1-5	12	TRBV19	ATRQGANNQPQH
TRBJ2-5	13	TRBV7-2	ASSLGGAGSETQY
TRBJ1-1	12	TRBV6-6	ASSYSGGNTEAF
TRBJ2-6	14	TRBV18	ASSSGLTSGANVLT
TRBJ2-2	14	TRBV5-1	ASSLFLAENTGELF
TRBJ2-3	12	TRBV7-9	ASSPSGRVDTQY
TRBJ2-1	13	TRBV29-1	SVSTSGIVSNEQF
TRBJ2-1	13	TRBV9	ASSAGQGVINEQF
TRBJ2-7	12	TRBV2	ASIRTSGRYEQY
TRBJ2-3	14	TRBV2	ASSDVPARSTDTQY
TRBJ1-2	14	TRBV28	ASSFTGLSDRGGYT
TRBJ2-7	11	TRBV7-9	AGASGDSYEQY
TRBJ1-2	12	TRBV28	ASSLSQGNYGYT
TRBJ2-3	15	TRBV5-6	ASSLVDRVAWTDTQY
TRBJ1-2	12	TRBV9	ASSVGTGGYGYT
TRBJ2-2	13	TRBV5-1	ASSLGQGDIGELF
TRBJ2-7	10	TRBV7-8	ASSLSGYEQY
TRBJ2-1	15	TRBV11-3	ASSLQGREGPYNEQF
TRBJ2-3	12	TRBV10-3	AISGREYTDTQY
TRBJ1-5	12	TRBV19	ASSFRDSNQPQH